Each of the 9 T cell receptor beta chains below was sequenced from the same sample in a study of beta chain features in type 1 diabetes. The entirety of the isolated RNA underwent reverse transcription, so expressed TCRB transcripts were sequenced. Measured with immunoSEQ multiplex PCR; TCRdb has only the in-frame clones, and not every one. The sample has 60,000 or so clones, around three fifths seen once; the top ten hold about 2%. The sequencing input was Tregs from blood. These receptor sequences come from a woman between 18 and 30 years old in good health.

This clone was counted only a few times. V gene TRBV7-9 combines with J gene TRBJ1-2, with a weak D call TRBD1 (6 bases). V gave up 4 bases and J gave up 4 bases, with 19 bases separating them. Germline CDR1 reads SEHNR; CDR2 reads FQNEAQ (reference sequence). The CDR3 extends over 16 amino acids. CDR3 loop: CASSSPPWGGGYGYTF. CDR3 DNA: TGTGCCAGCAGCTCTCCACCTTGGGGGGGCGGCTATGGCTACACCTTC.

This sequence joins TRBV4-1 and TRBJ2-7, with 15 bases matching TRBD2. The CDR3 consists of 17 residues. V was pared by 4 bases and J by 4 bases, with 8 bases of the junction left unmatched. Per the germline V gene, CDR1 is MGHRA and CDR2 is YSYEKL. The CDR3 DNA sequence: TGCGCCAGCAGCCGGACTAGCGGGGGGGCCGAACTTTACGAGCAGTACTTC. Residues: CASSRTSGGAELYEQYF.

This clone has more than one count but fewer than ten. The V gene is TRBV9, the J gene TRBJ2-2, with 10 bases lining up with TRBD2. The V segment lost 2 bases and the J segment 7 bases; nucleotides outside the gene matches: 5. In germline, CDR1 is SGDLS, CDR2 YYNGEE. This CDR3 is 15 amino acids long. DNA of the CDR3: TGTGCCAGCAGCGTCAGCGGGGGGGCGAGCGGGGAGCTGTTTTTT. Protein: CASSVSGGASGELFF.

The gene calls are TRBV2 and TRBJ1-2; the match to TRBD1 covers 9 bases. This CDR3 comprises 17 residues. Germline CDR1 and CDR2: SNHLY and FYNNEI. With V trimmed by 5 bases and J by 5 bases, 15 bases remained unmatched. CDR3 in amino acids: CASSKRQGVQGDYGYTF. The CDR3 coding sequence is TGTGCCAGCAGTAAGAGACAGGGGGTGCAGGGGGATTATGGCTACACCTTC.

J is TRBJ2-7 and V is TRBV30, with TRBD2 as a possible D gene (6 bases). Trimming took off 2 bases at V and 7 bases at J, with 9 bases between the two ends. The CDR3 consists of 11 residues. Per the germline V gene, CDR1 is GTSNPN and CDR2 is SVGIG (reference sequence). The DNA for the CDR3 is TGTGCCTGGAGTACCGGGACTGAGCAGTACTTC. Translated: CAWSTGTEQYF.

This clone was seen only a few times. This sequence joins TRBV7-8 and TRBJ2-3, with TRBD2 matching over 9 bases. Trimming removed 5 bases from V and 10 bases from J; junction bases left unmatched: 13. Germline V gene data show CDR1 as SGHVS and CDR2 as FQNEAQ. The CDR3 is 15 residues long. The CDR3 region is CASSDSGGGAGAQYF. The CDR3 DNA sequence: TGTGCCAGCAGCGATAGCGGGGGTGGAGCTGGGGCGCAGTATTTT.

This clone turned up a few times. This chain's CDR3 is CASSSVTGSTGELFF. The CDR3 DNA sequence: TGCGCCAGCAGCTCAGTGACAGGGAGCACCGGGGAGCTGTTTTTT. The rearrangement joins TRBV5-1 to TRBJ2-2, with 7 bases lining up with TRBD1. Germline V gene lookup returns CDR1 SGHRS and CDR2 YFSETQ. V lost 3 bases to trimming and J lost 4 bases; unmatched junction nucleotides: 6. This CDR3 has 15 residues.

The J gene is TRBJ2-5, the V gene TRBV7-9; TRBD2 matches at 8 bases. The length of the CDR3 is 16 residues. V lost 5 bases to trimming and J lost 1 base; unmatched junction nucleotides: 9. Per the germline V gene, CDR1 is SEHNR and CDR2 is FQNEAQ (reference sequence). The CDR3 spells CASSRRGVPPQETQYF. CDR3 in DNA: TGTGCCAGCAGCCGGCGGGGGGTCCCCCCCCAAGAGACCCAGTACTTC.

Only a few counts were recorded for this clone. The chain recombines TRBV2 with TRBJ1-3, with a weak D call TRBD1 (5 bases). V was shortened by 4 bases and J by 0 bases, with 16 bases between the two germline ends. Per germline, CDR1 SNHLY and CDR2 FYNNEI. The CDR3 sequence is 17 residues long. The chain's CDR3 is CASSVGGTLRSGNTIYF. CDR3 in DNA: TGTGCCAGCAGTGTGGGAGGGACCCTTCGCTCTGGAAACACCATATATTTT.